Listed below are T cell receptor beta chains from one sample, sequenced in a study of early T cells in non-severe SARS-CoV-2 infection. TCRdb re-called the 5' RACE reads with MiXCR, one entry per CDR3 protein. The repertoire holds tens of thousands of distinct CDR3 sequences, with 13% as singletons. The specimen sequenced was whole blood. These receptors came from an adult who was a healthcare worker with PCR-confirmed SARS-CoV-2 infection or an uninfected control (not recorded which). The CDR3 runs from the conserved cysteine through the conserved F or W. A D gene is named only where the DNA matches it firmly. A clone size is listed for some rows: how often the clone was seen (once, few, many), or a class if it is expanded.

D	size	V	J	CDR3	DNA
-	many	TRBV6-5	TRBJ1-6	CASMRAINSPLHF	TGTGCCAGCATGCGGGCTATTAATTCACCCCTCCACTTT
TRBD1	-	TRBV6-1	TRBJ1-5	CASTRGNQPQHF	TGTGCCAGCACCAGGGGGAATCAGCCCCAGCATTTT
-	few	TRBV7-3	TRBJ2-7	CASSFGQGLLYEQYF	TGTGCCAGCAGCTTTGGACAGGGACTACTCTACGAGCAGTACTTC
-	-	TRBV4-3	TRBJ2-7	CASSQSRSYEQYF	TGCGCCAGCAGCCAAAGTAGGTCCTACGAGCAGTACTTC
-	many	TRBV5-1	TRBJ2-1	CASSLALAGDEQFF	TGCGCCAGCAGCTTGGCCCTAGCTGGCGATGAGCAGTTCTTC
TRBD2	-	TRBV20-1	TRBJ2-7	CSAATSGTAYEQYF	TGCAGTGCTGCGACTAGCGGGACGGCCTACGAGCAGTACTTC
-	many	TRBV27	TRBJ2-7	CASSPLIFRDSYEQYF	TGTGCCAGCAGTCCACTAATCTTCCGGGACTCCTACGAGCAGTACTTC
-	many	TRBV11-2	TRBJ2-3	CASSLGQGGSDTQYF	TGTGCCAGCAGCTTAGGACAGGGAGGATCAGATACGCAGTATTTT
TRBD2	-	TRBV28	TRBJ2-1	CASSYNRGGLAGGLYNEQFF	TGTGCCAGCAGTTATAACAGGGGTGGACTAGCGGGAGGGCTTTACAATGAGCAGTTCTTC
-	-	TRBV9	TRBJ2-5	CASNVAWQGGETQYF	TGTGCCAGCAACGTAGCTTGGCAGGGAGGAGAGACCCAGTACTTC